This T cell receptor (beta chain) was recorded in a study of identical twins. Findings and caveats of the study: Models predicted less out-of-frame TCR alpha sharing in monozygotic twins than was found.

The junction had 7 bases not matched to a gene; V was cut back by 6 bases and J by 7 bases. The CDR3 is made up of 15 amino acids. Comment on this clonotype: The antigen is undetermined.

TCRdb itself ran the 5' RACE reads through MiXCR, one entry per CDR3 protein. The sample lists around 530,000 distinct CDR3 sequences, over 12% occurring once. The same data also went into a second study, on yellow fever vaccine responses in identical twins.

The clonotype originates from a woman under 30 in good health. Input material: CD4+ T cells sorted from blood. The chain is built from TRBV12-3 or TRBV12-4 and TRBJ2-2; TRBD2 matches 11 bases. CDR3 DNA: TGTGCCAGCAGCTGGGGACTAGCGGTCAGCGGGGAGCTGTTTTTT. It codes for CASSWGLAVSGELFF.